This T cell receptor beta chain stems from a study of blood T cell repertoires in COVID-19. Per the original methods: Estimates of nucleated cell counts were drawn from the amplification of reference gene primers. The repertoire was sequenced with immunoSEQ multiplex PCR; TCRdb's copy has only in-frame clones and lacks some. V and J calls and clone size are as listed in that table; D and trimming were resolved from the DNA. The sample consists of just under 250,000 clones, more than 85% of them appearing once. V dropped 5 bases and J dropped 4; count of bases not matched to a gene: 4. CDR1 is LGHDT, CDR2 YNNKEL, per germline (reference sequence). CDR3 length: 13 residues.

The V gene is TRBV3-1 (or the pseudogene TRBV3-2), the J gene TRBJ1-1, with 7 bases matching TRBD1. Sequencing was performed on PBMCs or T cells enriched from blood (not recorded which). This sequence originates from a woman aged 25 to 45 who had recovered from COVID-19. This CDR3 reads CASSAPGGTEAFF. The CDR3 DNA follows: TGTGCCAGCAGCGCCCCAGGGGGCACTGAAGCTTTCTTT.